The text below deals with one T cell receptor (beta chain). Trimming took off 1 base at V and 2 bases at J, with 14 bases between the two ends. Germline V gives CDR1 LGHDT, CDR2 YNNKEL (reference sequence). The CDR3 runs to 16 residues. Patients in Seattle were enrolled during active infection, then followed longitudinally. This entry comes from a study of blood T cell repertoires in COVID-19. Overall study: From T cells, B-cell-depleted T cells, or PBMCs came the material, which was cDNA or gDNA.

Sequencing was performed with immunoSEQ multiplex PCR; in TCRdb, only in-frame clones are kept and a portion is missing. In the table there are about 120,000 clones, around 90% of which are singletons. The receptor was isolated from a woman aged 60-70 years with COVID-19, enrolled during active disease. The chain is built from TRBV3-1 (or the pseudogene TRBV3-2) and TRBJ2-5; tentatively, D is TRBD2 (5 bases). Sequencing was carried out using peripheral blood. The CDR3 nucleotides are TGTGCCAGCAGCCAAGCGAGCAGCGGACCACAAGAGACCCAGTACTTC. Its protein product is CASSQASSGPQETQYF.